This T cell receptor beta chain was sequenced during a study of cytomegalovirus exposure and HLA in healthy donors (dated by TCRdb to the late 2010s). As for the study more broadly: An earlier analysis of some 500 of the donors reported more than 250 Gb of sequence data and some 100 million unique TCR beta sequences from about 180 million T cells. An earlier analysis of some 500 of the donors used high-throughput TCR beta sequencing to judge whether each TCR beta V gene segment behaved as functional or pseudogenic. All discovery cohort repertoires had been generated on a single sequencing platform. About five DR-DQ haplotypes were treated as single units for association and clustering because of strong linkage in the cohort. High-throughput TCR immunosequencing, statistical association of individual TCRs with disease status, and machine learning were combined to predict cytomegalovirus infection status. An early release that covered about 600 HLA-typed donors contained about 290 gigabases of sequencing data and tens of millions of unique TCR sequences. The genetic ancestry cluster associated with self-reported Caucasian donors included 81% of the approximately 410 genotyped donors. Typing coverage varied by locus: roughly 620-630 donors for A, B, C, DRB1 and DQB1; roughly 500 for DQA1; approximately 570 for DPA1; under 490 for DPB1. The aim of the study was to test whether cataloging public T cell receptors could identify signatures of past pathogen exposure. In addition to the first cohort of about 650 subjects, a separate validation cohort of 120 different subjects was used. In a later genetic analysis, genome-wide SNP genotypes for 398 of the 666 donors were used, and that subset was treated as a discovery cohort. Both class I and class II loci were covered by HLA typing, at four-digit resolution. A later analysis re-analyzed previously published TCR beta repertoires from 550 to 700 donors and added high-resolution HLA genotyping to study TCR occurrence patterns. Using immunosequencing, the study profiled T cell repertoires from around 670 subjects and related those repertoires to cytomegalovirus serostatus. Donor age, sex, ethnicity and CMV serostatus were compiled together with the repertoire data. On average, around 200,000 unique TCR beta nucleotide sequences were sequenced per donor among about 400 genotyped donors of the cohort, with roughly 20% of those sequences being non-productive. The later analysis used no new phenotypic data to find candidate immune exposures, relying instead on TCR beta sequences and their occurrence across donors. The study at large found these results: Compared with equally common non-associated chains, HLA-associated TCR beta chains in a later analysis were more clonally expanded and had lower generation probabilities. Assigning TCR associations to individual alleles was difficult when HLA alleles, especially DR and DQ, strongly co-occurred. Because counts were too low, roughly 18 rarely observed V segments, including chromosome 9 orphons, were left out of the earlier analysis of 500 to 750 of the donors. The only immune exposure information available for the cohort was CMV serostatus. Because HLA typing was missing for some donors at each locus, association tests included only the typed subset. A further reported finding was that TCR beta sequences accurately predicted the HLA-A and HLA-B alleles for most subjects in the first cohort. The classifier was reported to diagnose cytomegalovirus status with high specificity and sensitivity in both the original cohort and the validation cohort. Some IMGT-functional V segments, including TRBV6-2 and TRBV6-3, could not be told apart with the 87-base-pair reads, so those segments were excluded. In the study, 150 to 200 TCR beta chains were listed as associated with cytomegalovirus. A later analysis associated 15,000 to 20,000 TCR beta sequences with specific HLA alleles at a false discovery rate of 0.05. In an earlier analysis of about 540 of the donors, most TCR beta V segments were observed in productive rearrangements about 90% or about 30% of the time, broadly matching IMGT annotations. A few of the identified cytomegalovirus-associated TCR beta chains were confirmed in vitro to be specific for cytomegalovirus antigens. A later genetic analysis associated a missense DCLRE1C variant with V-gene and J-gene trimming of TCR beta chains, and an independent cohort replicated the association. A later analysis found that most CMV-associated TCR beta chains appeared HLA-restricted, with HLA associations seemingly driven largely by CMV exposure. In a later analysis, several top co-occurrence clusters were reported to appear linked to parvovirus B19, influenza, CMV and Epstein-Barr virus. According to a later genetic analysis, donors in an Asian-associated ancestry cluster had fewer N-insertions in productive TCRs than the approximately 670-donor mean. Sequencing depth was assumed to be roughly uniform across donors in the presence/absence analyses, though that assumption may not hold. A cluster of highly shared sequence variants was judged likely to represent a technical artifact of the sequencing pipeline. Linkage disequilibrium might explain the correlated functional status among segregating V segments, but an unknown experimental factor could not be excluded. According to a later analysis, TCR association rates differed among HLA loci, with DRB1 alleles showing the most associated TCRs and HLA-C alleles showing the fewest. Most TCR sequences were seen in very few donors, while some public TCRs were found in many individuals. The authors suggested that the approach could potentially be generalized to other disease states and immunological phenotypes. This cohort had only TCR beta chains sequenced, and the lack of alpha or paired-chain data limited which features could be detected.

Trimming at the junction amounts to 3 bases on V and 2 bases on J, and the germline ends lie 10 bases apart. The germline V gene gives CDR1 as MNHNS and CDR2 as SASEGT. From its cysteine to its phenylalanine, the CDR3 spans 14 amino acids. The entry retains the CDR3 DNA only, 42 bases that are in frame from base 1. The cohort comprised hundreds of healthy bone marrow donors. At the time of sampling, all cohort members were nominally healthy, though unrecorded immune exposures were likely present. The donor tested CMV seropositive, placing the donor among the roughly 270 seropositive members of the cohort. Each donor provided a peripheral blood sample, and peripheral blood mononuclear cells were used for TCR beta sequencing. The Qiagen DNeasy Blood Extraction Kit was used to extract genomic DNA from the blood cell samples. Libraries came from the immunoSEQ multiplex PCR assay. For the multiplex PCR, a mixture combining 60 forward primers for TCR Vbeta segments and 13 reverse primers for TCR Jbeta segments was used. Amplification of the CDR3 region of rearranged TCR beta genes was performed with a multiplex PCR assay on genomic DNA. The Illumina HiSeq System was used to sequence the amplified TCR beta libraries as 87-base-pair reads. The paper's processing steps were these. Across the 700 or so repertoires, a later analysis counted 60 million to 90 million unique TCR beta chains, roughly 11 million of which were shared by at least two donors. Raw reads were error-corrected and collapsed into unique sequences with a nearest-neighbor algorithm that merged closely related sequences to remove PCR and sequencing errors. Alignment of CDR3 sequences to IMGT reference sequences was used to assign V, D and J gene segments. Each retained sequence needed at least a six-nucleotide match to both a V gene segment and a J gene segment. A rearrangement was called productive if the CDR3 had no stop codons and remained in frame with V and J, and every other rearrangement was called non-productive. Following IMGT convention, CDR3 was defined as the stretch from the second conserved V-encoded cysteine up to the conserved J-encoded phenylalanine. The earlier analysis of approximately 590 of the donors excluded any sequence lacking an unambiguous match to a single V gene segment. In an earlier analysis of approximately 560 of the donors, a V segment was called functional when productive rearrangements were above 56.7%, and segregating when the standard deviation between donors exceeded 5%. A statistical classification framework was built for diagnosing cytomegalovirus status from the catalog of TCR beta chain sequences. V and J gene assignment, in a later analysis, came from comparing TCR nucleotide sequences with IMGT/GENE-DB human TR gene sequences. The TCRdist pipeline was used in a later analysis to assign CDR3 sequences and most-parsimonious VDJ recombination scenarios. A later analysis defined each TCR beta chain by its CDR3 amino acid sequence plus V-gene family, and excluded reads lacking a unique V-gene family. In a later analysis, fewer than 650 highly shared, low-generation-probability nucleotide sequences were removed to address suspected cross-contamination and a sequencing artifact. A later analysis calculated a clonal expansion index for each public chain from normalized within-repertoire ranks of inferred template counts. In a later analysis, generation probabilities were computed using a VDJ recombination model fitted to out-of-frame rearrangements, and the results were checked against IGoR. In a later analysis, TCR-TCR, TCR-HLA and TCR-CMV co-occurrence was scored with hypergeometric tests, and a repertoire-size bias correction was applied to TCR pairs. A later analysis estimated false discovery rates by permuting HLA or CMV assignments 20 times. In a later analysis, co-occurring TCRs were grouped with DBSCAN, and TCRdist sequence similarity was added when clustering was performed within HLA-allele-positive subsets. For co-occurrence clustering, repertoires with fewer than 30,000 or more than 120,000 public chains were excluded, along with roughly 5 repertoires with anomalous nucleotide sharing. TCRdb retrieved this table from immuneACCESS and kept in-frame rearrangements only. Not all clones are present; in checked studies, unresolved V genes account for under half, and no reason is known for the remainder. V and J calls and clone size are as listed in that table; D and trimming were resolved from the DNA. The sample table shows 130,000 or so clones, and more than 75% are seen once. About 3.4% of the sample is taken by the ten largest.

As to this clone: It lacks a known antigen. Base qualities are not provided; no much larger clone lies one nucleotide away.

The sample taken for sequencing was PBMCs. The chain employs TRBV6-1 and TRBJ2-5; D gene: possibly TRBD2, on 6 matching bases. This receptor was identified in a man between 18 and 29 years old in good health and CMV-seropositive. CDR3 protein: CASSDVLAQETQYF. The nucleotide sequence is TGTGCCAGCAGTGATGTTCTAGCGCAAGAGACCCAGTACTTC.